The 6 T cell receptor beta chains listed next were all sequenced from one sample in a study of blood T cells in healthy people across ages. The use of a sample-barcoded 5' primer and a J-beta primer mix characterized a second PCR of about 7 to 12 cycles. MiXCR, run by TCRdb on the 5' RACE reads, gives a single entry per CDR3 protein. Among hundreds of thousands of distinct CDR3 sequences listed, about 56% were seen once. Sequenced input: blood. The receptor set was obtained from a man aged 35 to 55 in good health.

V gene TRBV28 combines with J gene TRBJ1-2; TRBD1 agrees at 10 bases. The ends lost 7 bases at V and 5 bases at J; junction bases unmatched: 7. This CDR3 is 14 amino acids long. CDR1 MDHEN and CDR2 SYDVKM come from the germline V gene. Here the CDR3 DNA reads TGTGCCAGCACGCTTTCGGGACAGGGGTATGGCTACACCTTC. Translating gives CASTLSGQGYGYTF.

This clonotype has a handful of counts. V is TRBV7-6 and J is TRBJ1-5; possibly TRBD1 for D (5 bases). Germline lookup yields CDR1 SGHVS and CDR2 FNYEAQ. V was clipped by 5 bases and J by 0 bases, with 20 bases between them. The CDR3 is 18 amino acids. CDR3 loop: CASSPNSGMRGSNQPQHF. The CDR3 DNA is TGTGCCAGCAGCCCCAATTCAGGGATGCGGGGTAGCAATCAGCCCCAGCATTTT. Drawing the rest from reference TRBV7-6 and TRBJ1-5, the complete variable domain is GAGVSQSPRYKVTKRGQDVALRCDPISGHVSLYWYRQALGQGPEFLTYFNYEAQQDKSGLPNDRFSAERPEGSISTLTIQRTEQRDSAMYRCASSPNSGMRGSNQPQHFGDGTRLSIL.

This chain uses TRBV28 with TRBJ1-4; possible D gene TRBD1, 6 bases. CDR3 size: 15 residues. V dropped 5 bases and J dropped 5 bases, with 15 bases sitting between them. CDR1 and CDR2 from the germline V gene are MDHEN and SYDVKM. CDR3 bases: TGTGCCAGCAGTGAAGGACCAGGGGTGAATGAAAAACTGTTTTTT. Translating it yields CASSEGPGVNEKLFF.

This clonotype was found a few times. The V gene is TRBV10-3, the J gene TRBJ2-3, with 7 positions matching TRBD1. V shed 3 bases, J shed 5 bases, and the junction held 14 bases outside the gene matches. Germline loops: CDR1 ENHRY, CDR2 SYGVKD. The CDR3 covers 17 residues. The CDR3 DNA is TGTGCCATCAGTGAACCCATTAAAGGGGGCGAGGGAGATACGCAGTATTTT. It encodes CAISEPIKGGEGDTQYF.

This clonotype was seen more than once but under ten times. The V call is TRBV20-1, the J call TRBJ2-5, with a weak D call TRBD2 (5 bases). The V end was cut by 3 bases, the J end by 5 bases, with 19 bases between. The CDR3 sequence is 15 residues long. Per the germline V gene, CDR1 is DFQATT and CDR2 is SNEGSKA (reference sequence). The CDR3 here is CSASEREGLSETQYF. The CDR3 DNA follows: TGCAGTGCTAGTGAGAGGGAAGGGCTCTCGGAGACCCAGTACTTC.

V usage is TRBV7-2 and J usage is TRBJ2-3; D gene uncertain. V lost 2 bases to trimming and J lost 2 bases, with 11 bases between them. This CDR3 region has 15 residues. Germline V lookup: CDR1 SGHTA, CDR2 FQGNSA. CDR3 sequence reads: CASSLRRSLTDTQYF. Here the CDR3 DNA reads TGTGCCAGCAGCTTAAGACGTAGCCTCACAGATACGCAGTATTTT.